These 28 T cell receptor beta chains came from one sample sequenced in a study of T cells in Graves' hyperthyroidism and ophthalmopathy. Amplified TCR beta CDR3 regions derived from RNA transcripts. Initially, a first-round RT-PCR of the TCR CDR3 employed the HTBI primer set. MiXCR, run by TCRdb on the multiplex PCR reads, gives a single entry per CDR3 protein. The sample yields about 520,000 distinct CDR3 sequences, under 25% seen once. Sequenced material: blood. The receptors come from a man between 18 and 29 years old with Graves' hyperthyroidism.

There are many counts of this clonotype. CDR3 protein: CASSIPGQGMREQYF. The CDR3 DNA sequence: TGTGCCAGCAGCATCCCGGGACAGGGCATGAGGGAGCAGTACTTC. This rearrangement joins TRBV11-2 to TRBJ2-7; TRBD1 matches 9 bases. This CDR3 comprises 15 residues. Germline V gives CDR1 SGHAT, CDR2 FQNNGV. The ends lost 5 bases at V and 7 bases at J; junction bases unmatched: 12.

V gene TRBV6-2 or TRBV6-3 combines with J gene TRBJ2-5; 9 positions match TRBD2. J was trimmed by 3 bases and V by 0 bases; bases with no gene match: 8. The CDR3 consists of 17 residues. Germline CDR1 and CDR2: MNHEY and SVGEGT. The CDR3: CASSYSMASGTKETQYF. CDR3 sequence (DNA): TGTGCCAGCAGTTACTCGATGGCTAGCGGGACCAAAGAGACCCAGTACTTC.

The table lists this clonotype with many counts. The V and J genes are TRBV19 and TRBJ2-2; D possibly uses TRBD1 or TRBD2 (5 bases each). Trimming left V 4 bases short and J 5 bases short, with 17 bases between. The CDR3 has 16 residues. Germline values: CDR1 LNHDA, CDR2 SQIVND (reference sequence). CDR3 in amino acids: CASSSTGTFFTGELFF. The CDR3, as DNA: TGTGCCAGTAGTAGCACCGGGACCTTTTTTACCGGGGAGCTGTTTTTT.

This clonotype was counted at least ten times. One end of the junction fails to match germline, which may point to a read error. The chain joins TRBV12-3 or TRBV12-4 to TRBJ1-1; a weak D match, TRBD1 (5 bases). This CDR3 is built from 14 residues. CDR3 nucleotide sequence: TGTGCCAGCAGCTTAGCGGGGGGGGACACTGAAGCTTTCTTT. Residues: CASSLAGGDTEAFF.

This clonotype was recorded many times. The chain uses TRBV6-1 and TRBJ2-2, with D perhaps TRBD1 (5 bases). Germline V lookup: CDR1 MNHNS, CDR2 SASEGT. The CDR3 contains 14 residues. V was trimmed by 3 bases and J by 6 bases, leaving 11 bases between them. The CDR3 here is CASSDAPRAGELFF. CDR3 DNA: TGTGCCAGCAGTGATGCTCCCAGGGCCGGGGAGCTGTTTTTT.

In this sample, this clonotype turned up many times. The chain links TRBV12-3 or TRBV12-4 to TRBJ2-5, with 12 bases that match TRBD1. V gave up 7 bases and J gave up 3 bases; unmatched junction bases: 9. The CDR3 covers 16 residues. The CDR3 spells CASTPGDRGRKETQYF. In DNA form, the CDR3 reads TGTGCCAGCACCCCAGGGGACAGGGGGCGCAAAGAGACCCAGTACTTC.

This clonotype was found many times. The gene calls are TRBV5-1 and TRBJ1-1; D ambiguous. Germline V gene data show CDR1 as SGHRS and CDR2 as YFSETQ. CDR3 length equals 15 residues. The V end lost 0 bases, the J end lost 1 base, and 10 bases lay between the germline ends. The DNA for the CDR3 is TGCGCCAGCAGCTTGGCTCATACCCAGAACACTGAAGCTTTCTTT. It specifies CASSLAHTQNTEAFF.

Only a few counts were recorded for this clonotype. The rearrangement links TRBV6-2 or TRBV6-3 to TRBJ1-2, with a possible D match to TRBD1 (6 bases). The ends were cut back, 6 bases at V and 4 bases at J, with 18 bases in the middle. CDR1 is MNHEY, CDR2 SVGEGT, per germline. CDR3 length equals 15 residues. The CDR3 reads CASSYLYGQLYGYTF. The CDR3 DNA sequence: TGTGCCAGCAGCTACCTGTACGGACAGCTCTATGGCTACACCTTC.

The table lists this clonotype with a few counts. The V call is TRBV7-8, the J call TRBJ2-5; D gene ambiguous. Germline V lookup: CDR1 SGHVS, CDR2 FQNEAQ. The CDR3 spans 13 residues. V gave up 4 bases and J gave up 5 bases, with 11 bases separating them. The CDR3, as DNA: TGTGCCAGCAGCTCAGGATATGCGGAGACCCAGTACTTC. It codes for CASSSGYAETQYF.

The chain combines TRBV10-1 with TRBJ1-1; D might be TRBD1 (5 bases). CDR1 is WNHNN, CDR2 SYGVQD, per germline (reference sequence). Trimming shortened V by 8 bases and J by 1 base, and 11 bases separated the two germline ends. The CDR3 sequence is 13 residues long. The CDR3 DNA is TGCGCCAGCGCCAGGGACGGGAACACTGAAGCTTTCTTT. It yields the protein CASARDGNTEAFF.

This clonotype came up many times. The chain joins TRBV6-5 to TRBJ2-5, with TRBD1 matching over 10 bases. After removal of 4 bases from V and 4 bases from J, the junction contained 3 bases not matched to a gene. Per the germline V gene, CDR1 is MNHEY and CDR2 is SVGAGI. The CDR3 sequence is 14 residues long. The CDR3 loop is CASSSDRGGETQYF. The CDR3 DNA follows: TGTGCCAGCAGTTCGGACAGGGGGGGAGAGACCCAGTACTTC.

This clonotype was seen only a few times. CDR3 in amino acids: CSTAKSYGYTF. Written as DNA, the CDR3 is TGCAGCACAGCGAAGTCCTATGGCTACACCTTC. The chain couples TRBV20-1 to TRBJ1-2, with no clear D. The CDR3 is 11 residues long. The germline gives CDR1 DFQATT, CDR2 SNEGSKA (reference sequence).

The rearrangement uses TRBV12-3 or TRBV12-4 and TRBJ1-1; a weak D match, TRBD1 (5 bases). This CDR3 comprises 14 residues. V lost 6 bases, J lost 7 bases, and 18 bases lay in between. The CDR3 loop reads CASSQVSREIEAFF. For the CDR3, the DNA is TGTGCCAGCAGCCAAGTGAGCAGGGAGATTGAAGCTTTCTTT.

This clonotype was seen repeatedly, ten times or more. V usage is TRBV10-3 and J usage is TRBJ1-3; a possible D gene is TRBD1 (6 bases). Trimming left V 8 bases short and J 7 bases short, with 18 bases between. Per germline, CDR1 ENHRY and CDR2 SYGVKD. This CDR3 has 14 residues. This CDR3 is CAIRTGMGANTIYF. The CDR3 DNA reads TGTGCCATCCGAACAGGGATGGGAGCGAACACCATATATTTT.

This clonotype has a handful of counts. J is TRBJ2-7 and V is TRBV6-2 or TRBV6-3, with D possibly matching TRBD2 (6 bases). Trimming removed 6 bases at V and 3 bases at J, with 15 bases between. From germline, CDR1 is MNHEY and CDR2 SVGEGT. The CDR3 is made up of 14 amino acids. The CDR3: CASRTTRERYEQYF. The CDR3 coding sequence is TGTGCCAGCAGGACGACTAGAGAACGCTACGAGCAGTACTTC.

There are many counts of this clonotype. The CDR3 region has the DNA TGTGCCAGCAGGGAGATTACCGTTGGCACTGAAGCTTTCTTT. Translating it yields CASREITVGTEAFF. J is TRBJ1-1 and V is TRBV28; D remains unclear. The CDR3 contains 14 residues. The V and J ends lost 6 bases and 4 bases respectively, with 15 bases between them. Germline CDR1 is MDHEN and CDR2 is SYDVKM.

The chain has TRBV19 and TRBJ2-4, with TRBD1 matching over 8 bases. The CDR3 consists of 14 residues. CDR1 LNHDA and CDR2 SQIVND come from the germline V gene (reference sequence). The junction had 13 bases not matched to a gene; V was cut back by 9 bases and J by 9 bases. The CDR3 loop reads CASQTGERGSIQYF. The CDR3 DNA follows: TGTGCCAGCCAGACAGGGGAGAGAGGGAGCATTCAGTACTTC.

There are many counts of this clonotype. The V and J genes are TRBV9 and TRBJ1-2; possibly TRBD1 for D (5 bases). V was pared by 0 bases and J by 4 bases, with 10 bases between. Germline V gives CDR1 SGDLS, CDR2 YYNGEE. The CDR3 runs to 14 residues. The CDR3 DNA reads as TGTGCCAGCAGCGTAGTATCGGGGGGCTATGGCTACACCTTC. Its translation is CASSVVSGGYGYTF. Drawing the rest from reference TRBV9 and TRBJ1-2, the complete variable domain is DSGVTQTPKHLITATGQRVTLRCSPRSGDLSVYWYQQSLDQGLQFLIQYYNGEERAKGNILERFSAQQFPDLHSELNLSSLELGDSALYFCASSVVSGGYGYTFGSGTRLTVV.

This chain connects TRBV12-3 or TRBV12-4 to TRBJ2-2; TRBD2 agrees at 14 bases. There are 17 residues in the CDR3. The V gene end was trimmed by 6 bases and the J gene end by 1 base; junction bases not matched to a gene: 4. DNA for the CDR3: TGTGCCAGCAGCTCGGGACTAGCGGGAGTGAACACCGGGGAGCTGTTTTTT. As protein: CASSSGLAGVNTGELFF.

This clonotype was found many times. The chain couples TRBV28 to TRBJ1-2, with 8 bases aligning to TRBD1. This CDR3 spans 15 amino acids. V dropped 5 bases and J dropped 2; count of bases not matched to a gene: 7. Per the germline V gene, CDR1 is MDHEN and CDR2 is SYDVKM. The DNA for the CDR3 is TGTGCCAGCAGTGGAGGGGACAGGCAGAACTATGGCTACACCTTC. Translating gives CASSGGDRQNYGYTF.

The table lists this clonotype with a few counts. V gene TRBV5-1 combines with J gene TRBJ2-2, with D tentatively TRBD1 (5 bases). The V gene's germline CDR1 is SGHRS and CDR2 YFSETQ. CDR3 length: 15 residues. Trimming cost V 1 base and J 1 base, with 8 bases left between them. The DNA for the CDR3 is TGCGCCAGCAGCTTGAGCAGGGTGAACACCGGGGAGCTGTTTTTT. Residues: CASSLSRVNTGELFF. The full variable domain, its missing parts supplied by reference TRBV5-1 and TRBJ2-2, is KAGVTQTPRYLIKTRGQQVTLSCSPISGHRSVSWYQQTPGQGLQFLFEYFSETQRNKGNFPGRFSGRQFSNSRSEMNVSTLELGDSALYLCASSLSRVNTGELFFGEGSRLTVL.

This clonotype came up many times. The V gene is TRBV11-2, the J gene TRBJ2-5, with 7 bases lining up with TRBD2. This CDR3 is built from 16 residues. CDR1 is SGHAT, CDR2 FQNNGV, per germline. V lost 8 bases to trimming and J lost 1 base; unmatched junction nucleotides: 13. CDR3 region: CASAPLGRAAQETQYF. The DNA for the CDR3 is TGTGCCAGCGCCCCCTTGGGGAGGGCGGCCCAAGAGACCCAGTACTTC.

This clonotype was seen repeatedly, ten times or more. This sequence joins TRBV20-1 and TRBJ1-2; D is unclear. The length of the CDR3 is 13 residues. CDR1 is DFQATT, CDR2 SNEGSKA, per germline (reference sequence). V lost 0 bases to trimming and J lost 2 bases, with 7 bases between them. In nucleotides, the CDR3 is TGCAGTGCTAGAGAGGACGGAAACTATGGCTACACCTTC. It translates to CSAREDGNYGYTF.

The table lists this clonotype with many counts. The rearrangement uses TRBV5-5 and TRBJ2-7, with D tentatively TRBD2 (6 bases). V was shortened by 4 bases and J by 6 bases, with 14 bases between the two germline ends. The CDR3 totals 13 residues. The germline V gene encodes CDR1 SGHKS and CDR2 YYEKEE (reference sequence). CDR3 protein: CASSPGLRLEQYF. The CDR3 DNA is TGTGCCAGCAGCCCGGGACTTCGCCTCGAGCAGTACTTC.

Concerning this clonotype: One end of the junction varies from germline; a read error may be responsible. The chain couples TRBV29-1 to TRBJ2-7, with a tentative D call TRBD2 (6 bases). Germline V gene lookup returns CDR1 SQVTM and CDR2 ANQGSEA. The CDR3 is 15 residues long. CDR3 residues: CSVESVTAGGDDQYF. DNA for the CDR3: TGCAGCGTTGAAAGTGTTACAGCGGGCGGCGACGATCAGTACTTC.

This clonotype was recorded at least ten times. V gene TRBV29-1 combines with J gene TRBJ1-1, with a possible D match to TRBD1 (6 bases). Germline values: CDR1 SQVTM, CDR2 ANQGSEA. This CDR3 is built from 13 residues. Deletions cut 5 bases from V and 1 base from J, with 11 bases between. The CDR3 coding sequence is TGCAGCGTTACAGGACAGAGGAACACTGAAGCTTTCTTT. This sequence encodes CSVTGQRNTEAFF.

In regard to this clonotype: With a much larger clone just one base away, this may be a read error. The rearrangement uses TRBV6-5 and TRBJ2-7; 7 bases align to TRBD1. Germline loops: CDR1 MNHEY, CDR2 SVGAGI. CDR3 length equals 13 residues. The CDR3 DNA sequence: TGTGCCGGCAGTTTCAGGGGGAAATACGAGCAGTACTTC. Translated: CAGSFRGKYEQYF.

This clonotype has ten or more counts. The gene calls are TRBV28 and TRBJ1-1; TRBD1 matches at 8 bases. The V segment lost 8 bases and the J segment 0 bases; nucleotides outside the gene matches: 8. Germline CDR1 MDHEN, CDR2 SYDVKM. The CDR3 covers 15 residues. The CDR3, as DNA: TGTGCCAGCTTTACAGGGGGGGTCATGAACACTGAAGCTTTCTTT. This sequence encodes CASFTGGVMNTEAFF.